Below are 17 T cell receptor beta chains sequenced from a single sample in a study of circulating tumor DNA in untreated peripheral T-cell lymphoma. The repertoire was sequenced with immunoSEQ multiplex PCR; TCRdb's copy has only in-frame clones and lacks some. This sample has 8,800 or so clones, with about 82% found just once. The sequenced sample consisted of tumor tissue. These receptors came from a human donor with peripheral T-cell lymphoma.

This chain joins TRBV7-7 and TRBJ1-3, with D tentatively TRBD1 (5 bases). Germline V gene data show CDR1 as SSHAT and CDR2 as FNYEAQ (reference sequence). The V and J ends lost 2 bases and 2 bases respectively, with 10 bases between them. There are 15 residues in the CDR3. CDR3 nucleotides: TGTGCCAGCAGCTTATCTGAGGGGCCTGGAAACACCATATATTTT. Encoded protein: CASSLSEGPGNTIYF.

The gene calls are TRBV18 and TRBJ1-1; possible D gene TRBD1, 6 bases. Trimming shortened V by 3 bases and J by 2 bases, and 10 bases separated the two germline ends. The germline gives CDR1 KGHSH, CDR2 LQKENI. The CDR3 has 14 amino acids. Here the CDR3 DNA reads TGTGCCAGCTCACCGTCAGGGGCTAACACTGAAGCTTTCTTT. As protein: CASSPSGANTEAFF.

This chain links TRBV15 with TRBJ1-2; D not certain. The V gene's germline CDR1 is LNHNV and CDR2 YYDKDF (reference sequence). The CDR3 sequence is 15 residues long. V was trimmed by 6 bases and J by 0 bases, leaving 14 bases between them. In DNA form, the CDR3 reads TGTGCCACCAGTACCCTTGAGGAAACTAACTATGGCTACACCTTC. Amino acids: CATSTLEETNYGYTF.

The chain uses TRBV5-1 and TRBJ2-3, with D tentatively TRBD1 (5 bases). The CDR3 totals 15 residues. Looked up from germline, CDR1 is SGHRS and CDR2 is YFSETQ. Trimming took 0 bases from V and 3 from J, leaving 11 bases between them. CDR3 sequence (DNA): TGCGCCAGCAGCTTGGTAGGCAGGGAAACAGATACGCAGTATTTT. Translation: CASSLVGRETDTQYF.

CDR3 region: CASSLRVQGAVQPQHF. CDR3 bases: TGTGCCAGCAGCCTTAGGGTACAGGGGGCCGTTCAGCCCCAGCATTTT. V and J are TRBV11-3 and TRBJ1-5, with 9 bases matching TRBD1. Trimming cost V 5 bases and J 6 bases; bases outside gene matches: 11. This CDR3 is built from 16 residues. CDR1 SGHNT and CDR2 YENEEA come from the germline V gene. Filled out from reference TRBV11-3 and TRBJ1-5, the complete variable domain reads EAGVVQSPRYKIIEKKQPVAFWCNPISGHNTLYWYLQNLGQGPELLIRYENEEAVDDSQLPKDRFSAERLKGVDSTLKIQPAELGDSAVYLCASSLRVQGAVQPQHFGDGTRLSIL.

V usage is TRBV9 and J usage is TRBJ1-1; TRBD1 matches 12 bases. Germline loops: CDR1 SGDLS, CDR2 YYNGEE. The CDR3 loop spans 17 amino acids. V dropped 5 bases and J dropped 2; count of bases not matched to a gene: 10. CDR3 nucleotides: TGTGCCAGCAGGGATAATGCGGGACAGGGGGCAAACACTGAAGCTTTCTTT. Translating it yields CASRDNAGQGANTEAFF.

In this sample, this clone turned up once. The chain uses TRBV19 and TRBJ1-5; D ambiguous. The CDR3 runs to 14 residues. Germline-derived CDR1 and CDR2 are LNHDA and SQIVND (reference sequence). Deletions cut 4 bases from V and 4 bases from J, with 11 bases between. Here the CDR3 DNA reads TGTGCCAGTAGTAGTCGATTTCAGAATCAGCCCCAGCATTTT. It is translated as CASSSRFQNQPQHF.

The genes are TRBV19 and TRBJ1-1, with D perhaps matching TRBD1 (6 bases). CDR3 length: 14 residues. Trimming cost V 5 bases and J 4 bases, with 14 bases left between them. The V gene's germline CDR1 is LNHDA and CDR2 SQIVND (reference sequence). Written as DNA, the CDR3 is TGTGCCAGTAGTCTCCGGGAGGGGGGCACTGAAGCTTTCTTT. It specifies CASSLREGGTEAFF.

The genes are TRBV19 and TRBJ2-1, with D perhaps matching TRBD1 (5 bases). V was cut by 4 bases and J by 2 bases, with 12 bases left in between. CDR1 is LNHDA and CDR2 is SQIVND in the germline V gene (reference sequence). This CDR3 has 15 residues. The CDR3: CASSTQGGPYNEQFF. DNA for the CDR3: TGTGCCAGTAGTACGCAGGGTGGGCCCTACAATGAGCAGTTCTTC.

The chain combines TRBV30 with TRBJ1-3; D ambiguous. CDR3 length: 12 residues. Trimming removed 3 bases at V and 0 bases at J, with 3 bases between. Germline V gives CDR1 GTSNPN, CDR2 SVGIG (reference sequence). The CDR3 region has the DNA TGTGCCTGGAGAGGCTCTGGAAACACCATATATTTT. Residues: CAWRGSGNTIYF.

The CDR3 sequence: CASTEPGLNTEAFF. As DNA, the CDR3 is TGTGCCAGCACCGAACCGGGACTGAACACTGAAGCTTTCTTT. The chain recombines TRBV11-3 with TRBJ1-1, with D possibly being TRBD1 (5 bases). V shed 7 bases and J shed 0 bases, with 12 bases lying between them. In germline, CDR1 is SGHNT, CDR2 YENEEA. This CDR3 has 14 residues.

This chain uses TRBV18 with TRBJ2-3, with 9 bases matching TRBD2. The germline V gene has CDR1 KGHSH and CDR2 LQKENI. Trimming removed 2 bases from V and 7 bases from J; junction bases left unmatched: 10. The CDR3 totals 16 residues. Here the CDR3 DNA reads TGTGCCAGCTCACCATCGACTAGCGGTGGCACGAATACGCAGTATTTT. Its translation is CASSPSTSGGTNTQYF.

The chain links TRBV5-1 to TRBJ2-1; 11 positions agree with TRBD1. V shed 4 bases and J 8 bases; nucleotides not matched to a gene: 5. This CDR3 has 14 residues. Germline assignment: CDR1 SGHRS and CDR2 YFSETQ. CDR3: CASSLRDRGDEQFF. As DNA, the CDR3 is TGCGCCAGCAGCCTCCGGGACAGGGGGGATGAGCAGTTCTTC.

The rearrangement uses TRBV10-2 and TRBJ2-7; the D is unclear. With 6 bases removed from V and 1 base from J, the gap between germline ends came to 7 bases. This CDR3 is 12 amino acids long. CDR1 is WSHSY and CDR2 is SAAADI in the germline V gene. This chain's CDR3 is CASSGRSYEQYF. Here the CDR3 DNA reads TGCGCCAGCAGCGGACGGTCCTACGAGCAGTACTTC.

There are a few counts of this clone. V is TRBV30 and J is TRBJ1-6; no clear D. V was clipped by 3 bases and J by 10 bases, with 10 bases between them. Germline CDR1 GTSNPN, CDR2 SVGIG (reference sequence). The CDR3 is made up of 12 amino acids. The CDR3 coding sequence is TGTGCCTGGAGGCAGTCAGGCTCACCCCTCCACTTT. Its protein is CAWRQSGSPLHF. Full variable domain (missing parts from reference TRBV30 and TRBJ1-6): SQTIHQWPATLVQPVGSPLSLECTVEGTSNPNLYWYRQAAGRGLQLLFYSVGIGQISSEVPQNLSASRPQDRQFILSSKKLLLSDSGFYLCAWRQSGSPLHFGNGTRLTVT.

The chain joins TRBV10-3 to TRBJ1-1; D perhaps matches TRBD1 (5 bases). Per germline, CDR1 ENHRY and CDR2 SYGVKD. This CDR3 is built from 14 residues. The V end lost 0 bases, the J end lost 1 base, and 6 bases lay between the germline ends. CDR3: CAISESGGNTEAFF. Written as DNA, the CDR3 is TGTGCCATCAGTGAGTCGGGGGGGAACACTGAAGCTTTCTTT.

The chain employs TRBV11-3 and TRBJ1-1, with D tentatively TRBD1 (5 bases). The CDR3 is 16 residues long. CDR1 and CDR2 (germline): SGHNT, YENEEA. V was cut by 3 bases and J by 3 bases, with 17 bases left in between. CDR3 coding DNA: TGTGCCAGCAGCTTGGGTCAGGGCGGGGATGACACTGAAGCTTTCTTT. Translated: CASSLGQGGDDTEAFF.